The clone carrying this TCR beta chain was found many times. Antigen unknown. For a library built for alpha chains, this beta chain is a stray read; little rests on its size. This entry belongs to a study of spatial heterogeneity in lung cancer. Study-level points and caveats: Expanded intratumoral alpha and beta TCR counts tracked tumor mutation counts.

Germline CDR1 is SGHVS and CDR2 is FNYEAQ. This CDR3 is 15 amino acids long. V lost 5 bases, J lost 14 bases, and 15 bases stayed unmatched. TCRdb independently ran MiXCR on the 5' RACE reads; one entry per CDR3 protein. The table records some 6,000 distinct CDR3 sequences, 12% to 15% of them present only once. Time point here: sample taken at primary tumor resection. The rearrangement links TRBV7-6 to TRBJ2-1, with TRBD2 matching over 10 bases. This sample comprised lung tumor tissue, obtained at surgery. The receptor was isolated from a male donor with early-stage non-small cell lung cancer. The CDR3 loop is CASSPVGLAGEPEFF. The CDR3 DNA is TGTGCCAGCAGCCCTGTTGGGCTAGCGGGAGAACCAGAGTTCTTC.